The T cell receptor (beta chain) under discussion was sequenced for a study of Ad26.COV2.S vaccination and SARS-CoV-2 variants. Clones were sequenced by immunoSEQ multiplex PCR, and TCRdb holds only the in-frame ones, with some missing. The sample yields 180,000 or so clones, roughly 85% seen once. Study-wide points: While placebo recipients had lower spike-specific TCR breadth, vaccine recipients had more. Assessments of TCR breadth and depth may have underestimated the total T cell responses.

Per germline, CDR1 LGHNA and CDR2 YNFKEQ. Trimming shortened V by 4 bases and J by 7 bases, and 8 bases separated the two germline ends. The CDR3 sequence is 12 residues long. This clone came up a few times. Its cognate antigen is unknown. The sample in question was peripheral blood, obtained after recovery from COVID-19. The origin of this receptor is a human donor who had recovered from COVID-19. V gene TRBV4-2 combines with J gene TRBJ1-3; D is undetermined. DNA of the CDR3: TGTGCCAGCAGCCCTACTTCGAACACCATATATTTT. Protein: CASSPTSNTIYF.